This T cell receptor (beta chain) is from a study of T cell responses to AZD1222 COVID-19 vaccine. Study results and caveats: Repertoires were obtained only post-peak T cell response. It was only 6 or 7 AZD1222 recipients who were seropositive at baseline. Spike regions recognized by vaccine-associated CD4 TCRs spanned the protein, led by 160-218 and 743-854.

Researchers grouped second doses given at about 4 or about 12 weeks into one pool. The CDR3 totals 15 residues. Looked up from germline, CDR1 is SGHTA and CDR2 is FQGNSA. Trimming took off 5 bases at V and 0 bases at J, with 11 bases between the two ends. The assay was immunoSEQ multiplex PCR, and TCRdb's table has in-frame clones only and misses some. The data contain around 140,000 clones, around 84% of them singletons. A note on this clone: Its antigen is unknown.

The J gene is TRBJ1-3, the V gene TRBV7-2; maybe TRBD1 (6 bases). The starting material was peripheral blood, obtained 28 days after the second AZD1222 dose. This sequence was found in an adult who received the AZD1222 COVID-19 vaccine. The CDR3 is CASSRDKSSGNTIYF. The CDR3 coding sequence is TGTGCCAGCAGCCGGGACAAGAGCTCTGGAAACACCATATATTTT.